The 11 T cell receptor beta chains below all came from one sample that was sequenced in a study of early T cells in non-severe SARS-CoV-2 infection. MiXCR was run by TCRdb on the 5' RACE reads, yielding one entry per CDR3 protein. The repertoire holds tens of thousands of distinct CDR3 sequences, with 11% to 15% as singletons. Material for sequencing was whole blood. All receptors derive from an adult who was a healthcare worker with PCR-confirmed SARS-CoV-2 infection or an uninfected control (not recorded which).

This chain joins TRBV20-1 and TRBJ2-2; maybe TRBD2 (5 bases). CDR1 and CDR2 from the germline V gene are DFQATT and SNEGSKA (reference sequence). The CDR3 is made up of 13 amino acids. The V gene lost 6 bases and the J gene lost 7 bases, with 15 bases spanning the gap. The CDR3 DNA reads as TGCAGTGCCTTGCGGACTCGGGGCGGGGAGCTGTTTTTT. It encodes CSALRTRGGELFF.

In its sample, this clonotype was seen a few times. J is TRBJ2-2 and V is TRBV5-1; 7 bases are shared with TRBD1. CDR3 length equals 14 residues. CDR1 and CDR2 (germline): SGHRS, YFSETQ. After removal of 8 bases from V and 1 base from J, the junction contained 5 bases not matched to a gene. Here the CDR3 reads CASRRDRNTGELFF. CDR3 nucleotides: TGCGCCAGTCGCCGGGACAGGAACACCGGGGAGCTGTTTTTT.

This clonotype was seen a few times. J is TRBJ2-1 and V is TRBV15; TRBD1 is a possible D gene (6 bases). The CDR3 contains 12 residues. V was pared by 3 bases and J by 7 bases, with 7 bases between. Germline lookup yields CDR1 LNHNV and CDR2 YYDKDF (reference sequence). CDR3 in DNA: TGTGCCACCAGCAGGAGGGGGAATGAGCAGTTCTTC. Protein product: CATSRRGNEQFF.

This clonotype showed up many times. V gene TRBV21-1 combines with J gene TRBJ1-1; the DNA was not compared with TRBD1, the D call given in the table. TRBV21-1 is shown as a pseudogene. CDR3 length: 17 residues. This chain's CDR3 is CASSKERRCRVNTEAFF. DNA for the CDR3: TGTGCCAGCAGCAAAGAGAGGCGCTGCAGGGTGAACACTGAAGCTTTCTTT.

This clonotype has at least ten counts. This chain links TRBV12-3 or TRBV12-4 with TRBJ1-1; 9 nucleotides align to TRBD1. CDR3 length: 13 amino acids. Unmatched junction bases numbered 8, after V lost 5 bases and J lost 10 bases. CDR3 in amino acids: CASSPTGGRIAFF. DNA for the CDR3: TGTGCCAGCAGTCCAACAGGGGGCAGAATAGCTTTCTTT.

The CDR3 DNA follows: TGCAGCGTATTTAAGGGACAGGGTGAAACCGAGCAGTACTTC. Translating it yields CSVFKGQGETEQYF. J is TRBJ2-7 and V is TRBV29-1; 9 nucleotides line up with TRBD1. The trim removed 6 bases at V and 6 bases at J, leaving 12 bases unmatched. The CDR3 runs to 14 residues. Germline assignment: CDR1 SQVTM and CDR2 ANQGSEA.

The CDR3 sequence is CASSAGWEANNSPLHF. The CDR3 coding sequence is TGTGCCAGCAGTGCCGGATGGGAGGCAAATAATTCACCCCTCCACTTT. This chain connects TRBV6-1 to TRBJ1-6; D unclear. CDR1 is MNHNS, CDR2 SASEGT, per germline. The V gene lost 4 bases and the J gene lost 5 bases, with 15 bases spanning the gap. This CDR3 is built from 16 residues.

This clonotype was counted a few times. The J gene is TRBJ2-1, the V gene TRBV14, with D possibly being TRBD2 (6 bases). Germline V CDR1 and CDR2: SGHDN, FVKESK. V lost 2 bases to trimming and J lost 15 bases, with 23 bases between them. The CDR3 spans 15 residues. CDR3 coding DNA: TGTGCCAGCAGCCAATCCATGTCCCGTCGGGAGCCCAGGTTCTTC. It codes for CASSQSMSRREPRFF.

This clonotype was detected ten times or more. CDR3 nucleotides: TGTGCCAGCAGTTTCGGGGGGGGGCCATCCTACGAGCAGTACTTC. Translated, it gives CASSFGGGPSYEQYF. The J gene is TRBJ2-7, the V gene TRBV27, with 8 bases aligning to TRBD2. Germline V gene data show CDR1 as MNHEY and CDR2 as SMNVEV (reference sequence). The CDR3 totals 15 residues. V trimming: 3 bases; J trimming: 1 base; junction bases outside the gene matches: 5.

This sequence joins TRBV6-6 and TRBJ2-6; 7 bases are a match to TRBD2. V was pared by 6 bases and J by 4 bases, with 21 bases of the junction left unmatched. This CDR3 comprises 20 residues. CDR1 is MNHNY and CDR2 is SVGAGI in the germline V gene (reference sequence). The CDR3 loop reads CASSSTRPSGTSDGANVLTF. As DNA, the CDR3 is TGTGCCAGCAGCTCTACCCGGCCGAGCGGGACGTCTGACGGGGCCAACGTCCTGACTTTC.

This clonotype was counted ten times or more. The chain combines TRBV6-5 with TRBJ2-2; D may match TRBD1 or TRBD2 (5 bases each). V was pared by 2 bases and J by 4 bases, with 5 bases between. The CDR3 contains 13 residues. Germline values: CDR1 MNHEY, CDR2 SVGAGI. The CDR3 nucleotides read TGTGCCAGCAGTTACGGGGGCACCGGGGAGCTGTTTTTT. Translating gives CASSYGGTGELFF.